This T cell receptor (beta chain) was found in a study of chemoradiotherapy in HPV16-positive cancers. Study findings and constraints: Candidate HPV-specific clones and E7-related TCR motifs grew in tumor during treatment.

Points on this clone: Its specificity is not known.

Data came from immunoSEQ multiplex PCR; TCRdb stores just in-frame clones and leaves some out. The table lists 6,000 to 9,000 clones, over 60% of them singletons. The receptor was isolated from a human donor with HPV-associated anogenital cancer. The material was obtained from a patient who underwent chemoradiotherapy.

The CDR3 DNA sequence: TGTGCCAGCAGTGATGCGATCTCTGGGGCCAACGTCCTGACTTTC. Translating it yields CASSDAISGANVLTF. The chain links TRBV2 to TRBJ2-6; D gene uncertain. Trimming left V 3 bases short and J 0 bases short, with 6 bases between. The CDR3 totals 15 residues. CDR1 is SNHLY and CDR2 is FYNNEI in the germline V gene.